These 3 T cell receptor beta chains share one sample of origin, sequenced in a study of control samples from healthy donors and cancer patients. Here immunoSEQ multiplex PCR was the method, and the copy in TCRdb shows in-frame clones only, minus some. The top ten hold 9.5% to 15% of the sample, which has about 170,000 clones, approximately 90% seen once. Sequencing was done on a sample of blood. The receptors derive from a man in his thirties or forties in good health.

V gene TRBV15 combines with J gene TRBJ1-4; the D is unclear. Germline V lookup: CDR1 LNHNV, CDR2 YYDKDF (reference sequence). This CDR3 contains 14 residues. The V gene lost 2 bases and the J gene lost 5 bases, with 9 bases spanning the gap. The CDR3 loop reads CATSRHGKNEKLFF. CDR3 coding DNA: TGTGCCACCAGCAGACACGGGAAGAATGAAAAACTGTTTTTT.

The chain combines TRBV19 with TRBJ1-3, with D hard to call. Germline CDR1 reads LNHDA; CDR2 reads SQIVND (reference sequence). Deletions cut 8 bases from V and 0 bases from J, with 14 bases between. The CDR3 covers 15 residues. The DNA for the CDR3 is TGTGCCAGTTTGGGCCCGGGGAGCTCTGGAAACACCATATATTTT. It yields the protein CASLGPGSSGNTIYF.

The V gene is TRBV7-9, the J gene TRBJ1-3, with 7 bases lining up with TRBD1. Germline CDR1 reads SEHNR; CDR2 reads FQNEAQ (reference sequence). The CDR3 is 15 amino acids. V trimming: 3 bases; J trimming: 4 bases; junction bases outside the gene matches: 6. The CDR3 here is CASSFRQGYGNTIYF. CDR3 nucleotide sequence: TGTGCCAGCAGCTTCAGACAGGGTTACGGAAACACCATATATTTT.